These 31 T cell receptor beta chains were all obtained from the same sample, sequenced in a study of CD8+CD57+ T cells in acquired aplastic anemia. Those patients picked for sequencing had displayed CD8+CD57+ cell expansion on flow cytometry. Profiling of TCR beta VDJ combinations and CDR3 sequences used genomic DNA as template. From the reads, TCRdb called clonotypes with MiXCR, one entry per CDR3 protein. Of around 210,000 distinct CDR3 sequences detected, about 60% appear once; the ten largest clones hold roughly 53%. Specimen: sorted CD4+, CD8+, or CD8+CD57+ T cells (not recorded which) from PBMCs. These receptors were collected from a human donor with aplastic anemia.

The V call is TRBV2, the J call TRBJ1-3; 7 positions agree with TRBD1. The CDR3 is 16 amino acids. Germline V lookup: CDR1 SNHLY, CDR2 FYNNEI. Trimming at V came to 7 bases and at J to 0 bases, leaving 9 bases not matched to a gene. The CDR3 coding sequence is TGTGCCAGCACCCCCGGGACAGCTTTCTCTGGAAACACCATATATTTT. Translating gives CASTPGTAFSGNTIYF.

The rearrangement joins TRBV2 to TRBJ1-2; D remains unclear. Trimming stripped 1 base from V and 4 bases from J, with 13 bases between. The V gene's germline CDR1 is SNHLY and CDR2 FYNNEI. The CDR3 covers 15 residues. CDR3 region: CASSEGAPVRYGYTF. The CDR3 nucleotides are TGTGCCAGCAGTGAAGGGGCGCCCGTCCGCTATGGCTACACCTTC. Looking up the rest from reference TRBV2 and TRBJ1-2 gives the full variable domain: EPEVTQTPSHQVTQMGQEVILRCVPISNHLYFYWYRQILGQKVEFLVSFYNNEISEKSEIFDDQFSVERPDGSNFTLKIRSTKLEDSAMYFCASSEGAPVRYGYTFGSGTRLTVV.

This chain links TRBV4-2 with TRBJ2-2, with 13 bases lining up with TRBD2. Germline V lookup: CDR1 LGHNA, CDR2 YNFKEQ. Germline trimming cut 5 bases from V and 0 bases from J; bases unmatched to any gene: 3. The CDR3 is 17 amino acids. The DNA of the CDR3 is TGTGCCAGCAGCGTACTAGCGGGGGGGCCGAACACCGGGGAGCTGTTTTTT. This gives the protein CASSVLAGGPNTGELFF.

The chain is built from TRBV6-4 and TRBJ1-6, with D uncertain. Germline CDR1 reads MRHNA; CDR2 reads SNTAGT. The CDR3 is 17 residues long. The V end lost 0 bases, the J end lost 0 bases, and 9 bases lay between the germline ends. The CDR3 nucleotides are TGTGCCAGCAGTGACTCTAGCGGGGACTCCTATAATTCACCCCTCCACTTT. Its translation: CASSDSSGDSYNSPLHF.

This clonotype was recorded a few times. The chain employs TRBV7-6 and TRBJ2-1; 11 nucleotides agree with TRBD2. Unmatched junction bases numbered 4, after V lost 0 bases and J lost 3 bases. The V gene's germline CDR1 is SGHVS and CDR2 FNYEAQ. The CDR3 loop spans 17 amino acids. This chain's CDR3 is CASSLASGRAVYNEQFF. DNA for the CDR3: TGTGCCAGCAGCTTAGCTAGCGGGAGGGCCGTCTACAATGAGCAGTTCTTC.

This clonotype was observed many times. V and J are TRBV6-2 or TRBV6-3 and TRBJ2-3; D is unclear. This CDR3 contains 13 residues. The V gene's germline CDR1 is MNHEY and CDR2 SVGEGT. V was pared by 2 bases and J by 5 bases, with 8 bases between. The CDR3 DNA follows: TGTGCCAGCAGTTACCGGCTTGGAGATACGCAGTATTTT. Translating gives CASSYRLGDTQYF.

The V call is TRBV20-1, the J call TRBJ2-3; a weak D match, TRBD1 (8 bases). Germline loops: CDR1 DFQATT, CDR2 SNEGSKA (reference sequence). This CDR3 is built from 14 residues. V lost 5 bases and J 5 bases, leaving 17 bases between the germline ends. CDR3 coding DNA: TGCAGTGCTCACAGGGGGGGCGCGGTAGATACGCAGTATTTT. It codes for CSAHRGGAVDTQYF.

On this clonotype itself: It may be a read error: a sequence one base away is much more abundant. Because the CDR3 is missing its conserved closing phenylalanine or tryptophan, this is likely a read error. The chain uses TRBV6-4 and TRBJ2-1, with D possibly being TRBD1 or TRBD2 (5 bases each). V lost 1 base and J 4 bases, leaving 14 bases between the germline ends. The CDR3 is 16 residues long. The germline gives CDR1 MRHNA, CDR2 SNTAGT. The CDR3 region has the DNA TGTGCCAGCAGTGACTATCCCGGGGCCTTGTACAATGAGCAGTTCTGC. It codes for CASSDYPGALYNEQFC.

The rearrangement links TRBV15 to TRBJ1-5; TRBD1 aligns across 8 bases. Germline-derived CDR1 and CDR2 are LNHNV and YYDKDF (reference sequence). The CDR3 runs to 16 residues. The V segment lost 1 base and the J segment 11 bases; nucleotides outside the gene matches: 13. This chain's CDR3 is CATSRVRTGRSLAQHF. The DNA of the CDR3 is TGTGCCACCAGCAGAGTTCGGACAGGGAGGAGTTTGGCCCAGCATTTT.

This sequence joins TRBV24-1 and TRBJ1-5, with unresolved D. Germline-derived CDR1 and CDR2 are KGHDR and SFDVKD. Trimming cost V 9 bases and J 7 bases, with 18 bases left between them. The CDR3 covers 14 residues. The CDR3 region is CATHSDPRGQPQHF. In DNA form, the CDR3 reads TGTGCCACCCATAGTGACCCTCGAGGGCAGCCCCAGCATTTT.

This clonotype was seen once. An end of the junction differs from the germline gene, which may be a read error. The V call is TRBV2, the J call TRBJ2-7, with D tentatively TRBD2 (5 bases). CDR3 length equals 13 residues. Germline values: CDR1 SNHLY, CDR2 FYNNEI. CDR3: CVSNSDGIYEQYF. The DNA of the CDR3 is TGTGTCAGCAACTCCGACGGGATTTACGAGCAGTACTTC. The full variable domain, its missing parts supplied by reference TRBV2 and TRBJ2-7, is EPEVTQTPSHQVTQMGQEVILRCVPISNHLYFYWYRQILGQKVEFLVSFYNNEISEKSEIFDDQFSVERPDGSNFTLKIRSTKLEDSAMYFCVSNSDGIYEQYFGPGTRLTVT.

As for this clonotype: The junction does not match germline at one end; this may be a read error. The chain uses TRBV5-1 and TRBJ2-1, with D uncertain. This CDR3 has 15 residues. CDR1 is SGHRS, CDR2 YFSETQ, per germline. The CDR3 nucleotides read TGCGCCAGCGGCTTGGCCGTACTCTCCTACAATGAGCAGTTCTTC. Protein: CASGLAVLSYNEQFF. The full variable domain, rest sourced from reference TRBV5-1 and TRBJ2-1, is KAGVTQTPRYLIKTRGQQVTLSCSPISGHRSVSWYQQTPGQGLQFLFEYFSETQRNKGNFPGRFSGRQFSNSRSEMNVSTLELGDSALYLCASGLAVLSYNEQFFGPGTRLTVL.

This clonotype showed up just once. This sequence joins TRBV20-1 and TRBJ1-2; D perhaps matches TRBD1 (5 bases). Trimming took 0 bases from V and 0 from J, leaving 14 bases between them. CDR3 size: 16 residues. CDR1 DFQATT and CDR2 SNEGSKA come from the germline V gene (reference sequence). CDR3 DNA: TGCAGTGCTAGAGATTCGGCAGGGCGGCCTAACTATGGCTACACCTTC. This codes for CSARDSAGRPNYGYTF.

The rearrangement uses TRBV19 and TRBJ1-5; possibly TRBD1 for D (6 bases). Per the germline V gene, CDR1 is LNHDA and CDR2 is SQIVND (reference sequence). This CDR3 has 17 amino acids. The V and J ends lost 2 bases and 7 bases respectively, with 21 bases between them. CDR3 amino acids: CASSIRGVEQGIQPQHF. CDR3 in DNA: TGTGCCAGTAGTATAAGGGGCGTGGAGCAGGGGATACAGCCCCAGCATTTT.

This sequence joins TRBV2 and TRBJ1-2; D is unresolved. The CDR3 consists of 11 residues. Trimming shortened V by 6 bases and J by 8 bases, and 10 bases separated the two germline ends. From germline, CDR1 is SNHLY and CDR2 FYNNEI. CDR3 nucleotides: TGTGCCAGCAGGTCAGGCGGCGGCTACACCTTC. Residues: CASRSGGGYTF.

The chain employs TRBV11-1 and TRBJ1-2, with D unclear. Trimming stripped 5 bases from V and 8 bases from J, with 15 bases between. The CDR3 totals 13 residues. Germline V lookup: CDR1 SGHAT, CDR2 FQDESV (reference sequence). CDR3 sequence (DNA): TGTGCCAGCAGCGCTTATCCGATGGGCGGCTACACCTTC. Its protein product is CASSAYPMGGYTF.

Remarks on this clonotype: Germline is not matched at one junction end, which may reflect a read error. CDR3: CASSLSTSTYGYTF. The CDR3 DNA is TGTGCCAGCAGCTTGTCCACCAGCACCTATGGCTACACCTTC. This chain connects TRBV5-1 to TRBJ1-2; D unclear. The CDR3 runs to 14 residues. The germline V gene has CDR1 SGHRS and CDR2 YFSETQ.

This clonotype has a count of ten or more. The rearrangement links TRBV24-1 to TRBJ2-7; tentatively, D is TRBD1 or TRBD2 (6 bases each). Trimming removed 7 bases from V and 7 bases from J, with 19 bases in between. CDR1 is KGHDR and CDR2 is SFDVKD in the germline V gene. This CDR3 comprises 14 residues. In nucleotides, the CDR3 is TGTGCCACCAGCCCCTCCGGGGGCTGGGAAGAGCAGTACTTC. Amino acids: CATSPSGGWEEQYF.

This clonotype has a handful of counts. The chain has TRBV20-1 and TRBJ1-6; possible D gene TRBD1, 5 bases. The CDR3 loop spans 14 amino acids. Per the germline V gene, CDR1 is DFQATT and CDR2 is SNEGSKA (reference sequence). V was pared by 1 base and J by 10 bases, with 14 bases between. The CDR3 DNA reads as TGCAGTGCTAGAGTGACAGCCGGGGAATCACCCCTCCACTTT. It is translated as CSARVTAGESPLHF.

This clonotype appeared a few times. The chain has TRBV7-8 and TRBJ1-1; D call uncertain. Trimming stripped 1 base from V and 6 bases from J, with 9 bases between. CDR3 length: 13 residues. CDR1 is SGHVS and CDR2 is FQNEAQ in the germline V gene. The CDR3 bases are TGTGCCAGCAGCTTAGGGCTCATGGCTGAAGCTTTCTTT. This sequence encodes CASSLGLMAEAFF.

The chain couples TRBV5-5 to TRBJ1-5, with D possibly matching TRBD1 (6 bases). CDR1 is SGHKS and CDR2 is YYEKEE in the germline V gene (reference sequence). Trimming took 2 bases from V and 6 from J, leaving 12 bases between them. The CDR3 length is 14 residues. The CDR3 DNA reads as TGTGCCAGCAGCTTACAGGGAAAACTTCAGCCCCAGCATTTT. Its protein product is CASSLQGKLQPQHF.

This clonotype was detected only a few times. The J gene is TRBJ2-7, the V gene TRBV10-3; maybe TRBD1 (6 bases). V was pared by 4 bases and J by 4 bases, with 14 bases between. Germline loops: CDR1 ENHRY, CDR2 SYGVKD. CDR3 length equals 14 residues. The CDR3 spells CAISGTGHPYEQYF. In DNA form, the CDR3 reads TGTGCCATCAGTGGGACGGGACATCCTTACGAGCAGTACTTC.

This clonotype was seen at least ten times. V is TRBV7-3 and J is TRBJ1-6; maybe TRBD1 (6 bases). The V and J ends lost 7 bases and 3 bases respectively, with 13 bases between them. Germline V gene lookup returns CDR1 SGHTA and CDR2 FQGTGA. The CDR3 is made up of 15 amino acids. CDR3 region: CASTRTDHYNSPLHF. DNA of the CDR3: TGTGCCAGCACGAGGACAGACCACTATAATTCACCCCTCCACTTT.

V is TRBV7-3 and J is TRBJ2-7; D is tentatively TRBD1 or TRBD2 (5 bases each). The CDR3 totals 15 residues. V dropped 6 bases and J dropped 3 bases, with 18 bases sitting between them. Germline loops: CDR1 SGHTA, CDR2 FQGTGA. CDR3: CASSPLGTGNYEQYF. The CDR3, as DNA: TGTGCCAGCAGTCCCCTCGGGACCGGTAACTACGAGCAGTACTTC.

The chain couples TRBV2 to TRBJ1-5; the D gene is possibly TRBD1 (6 bases). The CDR3 extends over 15 amino acids. The V end was cut by 4 bases, the J end by 2 bases, with 12 bases between. Germline V lookup: CDR1 SNHLY, CDR2 FYNNEI. CDR3 sequence: CASSVQQGGNQPQHF. The CDR3 nucleotides are TGTGCCAGCAGTGTTCAACAGGGCGGCAATCAGCCCCAGCATTTT.

This clonotype was recorded many times. The V and J genes are TRBV6-1 and TRBJ2-7; no clear D. Between the trimmed V and J ends, which lost 1 base and 3 bases, there was a span of 10 bases. This CDR3 has 14 residues. Germline CDR1 and CDR2: MNHNS and SASEGT. CDR3 coding DNA: TGTGCCAGCAGTGAAGGGTCCGCTTACTACGAGCAGTACTTC. Its protein product is CASSEGSAYYEQYF.

The rearrangement links TRBV12-5 to TRBJ2-5, with D uncertain. V was cut by 0 bases and J by 4 bases, with 3 bases left in between. This CDR3 has 12 residues. Germline V gene lookup returns CDR1 LGHNT and CDR2 FRNRAP. The CDR3 DNA reads as TGTGCTAGTGGTTTGGTACCAGAGACCCAGTACTTC. This encodes CASGLVPETQYF.

This chain's CDR3 is CASSQGTGPLTEAFF. In DNA form, the CDR3 reads TGCGCCAGCAGCCAAGGAACAGGGCCCCTGACTGAAGCTTTCTTT. V is TRBV4-1 and J is TRBJ1-1, with D tentatively TRBD1 (6 bases). CDR1 MGHRA and CDR2 YSYEKL come from the germline V gene. With 1 base removed from V and 5 bases from J, the gap between germline ends came to 14 bases. CDR3 length: 15 residues.

The V and J genes are TRBV7-3 and TRBJ2-1, with 14 bases fitting TRBD2. V was clipped by 1 base and J by 7 bases; unmatched bases: 3. The CDR3 sequence is 16 residues long. The V gene's germline CDR1 is SGHTA and CDR2 FQGTGA. DNA for the CDR3: TGTGCCAGCAGCTTAATGGGACTAGCGGGGGCAAATGAGCAGTTCTTC. Translated: CASSLMGLAGANEQFF.

Notes on this clonotype: Mismatch with germline at one junction end may stem from a read error. CDR3 DNA: TGTGCCAGTGGCGTAAGGGTCACAGATACGCGGTATTTT. Its protein product is CASGVRVTDTRYF. The chain recombines TRBV19 with TRBJ2-3; D not resolved. Looked up from germline, CDR1 is LNHDA and CDR2 is SQIVND (reference sequence). The CDR3 has 13 residues.

The V gene is TRBV19, the J gene TRBJ1-1; D unresolved. Trimming shortened V by 3 bases and J by 8 bases, and 7 bases separated the two germline ends. This CDR3 is built from 11 residues. Germline lookup yields CDR1 LNHDA and CDR2 SQIVND (reference sequence). This chain's CDR3 is CASSMTGEAFF. DNA for the CDR3: TGTGCCAGTAGTATGACCGGGGAAGCTTTCTTT.